The present T cell receptor (beta chain) was sequenced within a study of T cells in Graves' hyperthyroidism and ophthalmopathy. The sample, blood from the first hyperthyroidism diagnosis, precedes any ophthalmopathy symptoms. The PBMCs studied were ones that came from 10 ml fresh peripheral blood. The V gene lost 4 bases and the J gene lost 0 bases, with 16 bases spanning the gap. The length of the CDR3 is 17 residues. CDR1 KGHSH and CDR2 LQKENI come from the germline V gene. RNA transcripts were the template for amplifying TCR beta CDR3 regions. HTBI primers drove first-round RT-PCR of the TCR CDR3. TCRdb re-analysed the multiplex PCR reads in MiXCR, keeping a single row per CDR3 protein. Found here are about 300,000 distinct CDR3 sequences, less than 30% of them singletons; the top ten hold approximately 30%. This clonotype was recorded many times.

The chain recombines TRBV18 with TRBJ1-5, with unresolved D. The receptor was derived from a man between 40 and 49 years old with Graves' hyperthyroidism that later progressed to Graves' ophthalmopathy. The sample comprised blood. DNA for the CDR3: TGTGCCAGCTCACGGAAGGGCATGGATTATAGCAATCAGCCCCAGCATTTT. It yields the protein CASSRKGMDYSNQPQHF.